The clone carrying this T cell receptor beta chain was picked up many times. The antigen remains undetermined. This CDR3 comprises 13 residues. The germline V gene encodes CDR1 SGDLS and CDR2 YYNGEE. V lost 4 bases to trimming and J lost 5 bases; unmatched junction nucleotides: 6. The table came from immunoSEQ multiplex PCR; TCRdb's copy has only in-frame clones and leaves some out. The sample lists roughly 5,000 clones, approximately 18% occurring once. Treatment: randomized to nivolumab then ipilimumab (arm A) or the reverse (arm B). The sample belongs to a study of sequential checkpoint blockade in melanoma. Across the study: Maintenance nivolumab came after either treatment sequence. Over 20 patients had matched tumor biopsies before treatment and at week 13 after nivolumab or ipilimumab alone. Whole-study findings and limits: Mutational load did not correlate with tumor T-cell fraction or clonality. Rising tumor T-cell fraction and clonality meant about 30 times likelier benefit.

The chain carries TRBV9 and TRBJ2-7, with TRBD1 matching 7 bases. The sequence was obtained from a human donor with melanoma. This specimen was tumor tissue (inferred from file names), taken from a patient given nivolumab and ipilimumab in sequence. CDR3 amino acids: CASSIGTADEQYF. The CDR3 coding sequence is TGTGCCAGCAGCATAGGGACAGCTGACGAGCAGTACTTC.